This T cell receptor (beta chain) derives from a study of post-analysis software for immune sequencing data. Study at large: Patients had relapsing-remitting, secondary progressive or progressive-relapsing multiple sclerosis; some lacked subtype. Whole-study results and caveats: Co-batched samples clustered tightly together by F measure. Relative to controls, patients with multiple sclerosis showed significantly lower normalized Chao1 diversity.

Sequencing libraries made from TCR beta cDNA carried unique molecular identifiers. The source material, 1 to 10 million T cells, gave rise to about 500,000 cDNA molecules. TCRdb redid the calling of the PCR reads with MiXCR, one entry per CDR3 protein. This table holds under 200,000 distinct CDR3 sequences, 25% to 30% found once. At least ten counts were recorded for this clonotype. What it recognizes is unknown. This sequence originates from a girl younger than 18 with multiple sclerosis. Sequences were obtained from blood.

Here the CDR3 reads CASSPLDYNEQFF. CDR3 nucleotides: TGTGCCAGCAGCCCCTTAGATTACAATGAGCAGTTCTTC. V and J are TRBV7-6 and TRBJ2-1; no firm D call. V lost 5 bases, J lost 4 bases, and 9 bases lay in between. This CDR3 region has 13 residues. CDR1 is SGHVS and CDR2 is FNYEAQ in the germline V gene.